This T cell receptor beta chain was profiled in a study of blood T cell repertoires in COVID-19. At the level of the study: Acute-phase and convalescent COVID-19 samples originated in the United States, Italy and Spain. PBMCs, B-cell-depleted T cells, or T cells provided the cDNA or gDNA that made up the material.

Original methodology: Nucleated cell number was recorded as an estimate derived from reference gene primer amplification. Sequenced by immunoSEQ multiplex PCR; TCRdb stores in-frame clones only, minus some. V and J calls and clone size follow that table, whereas D and trimming were derived from the DNA. The sample lists a few hundred thousand clones, 85% occurring once. Germline assignment: CDR1 MNHNS and CDR2 SASEGT. This CDR3 contains 15 residues. The germline V and J ends were trimmed by 2 bases and 6 bases, with 16 bases remaining between them. The receptor's source is a woman under 30 with acute or convalescent COVID-19. Specimen: peripheral blood. The chain couples TRBV6-1 to TRBJ1-1, with D perhaps TRBD1 (6 bases). Here the CDR3 DNA reads TGTGCCAGCAGTGAATCGGCAGGGGAAGTGGCTGAAGCTTTCTTT. Translating it yields CASSESAGEVAEAFF.